This passage covers 23 T cell receptor beta chains from one sample sequenced in a study of shared clonotypes between healthy human individuals. Clones were sequenced by immunoSEQ multiplex PCR, and TCRdb holds only the in-frame ones, with some missing. The repertoire holds fewer than 600,000 clones, with roughly 79% as singletons. Specimen: PBMCs. The receptors derive from a woman between 40 and 50 years old in good health. Some clones in this sample may be carry-over from other donors' samples.

The chain employs TRBV10-1 and TRBJ2-7, with no clear D. With 4 bases removed from V and 0 bases from J, the gap between germline ends came to 7 bases. CDR3 length equals 13 residues. Germline CDR1 and CDR2: WNHNN and SYGVQD (reference sequence). CDR3 residues: CASSGSSSYEQYF. The CDR3 DNA follows: TGCGCCAGCAGTGGATCAAGCTCCTACGAGCAGTACTTC.

V gene TRBV6-5 combines with J gene TRBJ1-1, with no clear D. This CDR3 region has 13 residues. V was pared by 5 bases and J by 2 bases, with 9 bases between. Germline lookup yields CDR1 MNHEY and CDR2 SVGAGI. The CDR3 reads CASSQRVNTEAFF. The CDR3, as DNA: TGTGCCAGCAGTCAAAGGGTAAACACTGAAGCTTTCTTT.

This chain joins TRBV5-1 and TRBJ2-7, with D perhaps TRBD1 (5 bases). Germline CDR1 SGHRS, CDR2 YFSETQ. Trimming pared 5 bases from V and 5 bases from J, leaving 14 bases between. The CDR3 runs to 13 residues. CDR3 sequence: CASRQVPGNEQYF. The CDR3 bases are TGCGCCAGCAGGCAAGTGCCAGGGAACGAGCAGTACTTC.

The chain links TRBV11-3 to TRBJ1-4; D is ambiguous. Germline-derived CDR1 and CDR2 are SGHNT and YENEEA. This CDR3 is 11 amino acids long. With 7 bases removed from V and 8 bases from J, the gap between germline ends came to 8 bases. The CDR3 coding sequence is TGTGCCAGCAAAGGTGAGGAAAAACTGTTTTTT. Residues: CASKGEEKLFF.

Note on this clone: The junction differs from germline at one of its ends, possibly a read error. V usage is TRBV7-2 and J usage is TRBJ1-5; maybe TRBD1 (5 bases). Germline V gene lookup returns CDR1 SGHTA and CDR2 FQGNSA. There are 16 residues in the CDR3. DNA of the CDR3: TGTGCCAGCAGCCCTCATGGGGGAGGGAACAATCAGCCCCGGCATTTT. Translation: CASSPHGGGNNQPRHF.

CDR3 region: CASSVGPAGHQETQYF. The CDR3 DNA follows: TGTGCCAGCAGCGTAGGGCCAGCGGGGCACCAAGAGACCCAGTACTTC. This sequence joins TRBV9 and TRBJ2-5; 7 nucleotides match TRBD2. V shed 0 bases, J shed 0 bases, and the junction held 5 bases outside the gene matches. Germline-derived CDR1 and CDR2 are SGDLS and YYNGEE. The CDR3 runs to 16 residues.

For the CDR3, the DNA is TGTGCCAGCAGTTTAAGGCACCGACAGACTCAAGAGACCCAGTACTTC. Its protein product is CASSLRHRQTQETQYF. The rearrangement uses TRBV28 and TRBJ2-5; the D gene is possibly TRBD1 (5 bases). Germline-derived CDR1 and CDR2 are MDHEN and SYDVKM. The V and J ends lost 2 bases and 2 bases respectively, with 15 bases between them. The CDR3 is 16 residues long.

The V gene is TRBV5-1, the J gene TRBJ2-3; D is ambiguous. The CDR3 sequence is 13 residues long. The V end lost 5 bases, the J end lost 3 bases, and 10 bases lay between the germline ends. Germline CDR1 reads SGHRS; CDR2 reads YFSETQ. CDR3 sequence: CASRDGLTDTQYF. The CDR3 nucleotides are TGCGCCAGCAGGGACGGGCTAACAGATACGCAGTATTTT.

With regard to this clone: Just one base apart from a much larger clone, this may be a read error. This rearrangement joins TRBV4-2 to TRBJ1-4, with TRBD1 matching over 10 bases. The CDR3 extends over 14 amino acids. V lost 4 bases, J lost 7 bases, and 3 bases stayed unmatched. Germline loops: CDR1 LGHNA, CDR2 YNFKEQ. This CDR3 is CASSPGQGVEKLFF. The CDR3 coding sequence is TGTGCCAGCAGCCCAGGACAGGGGGTTGAAAAACTGTTTTTT.

This clone was found once. This could be a read error, since a much larger clone is one nucleotide away. V gene TRBV15 combines with J gene TRBJ2-5; D not resolved. This CDR3 has 15 amino acids. Germline V gene sequence: CDR1 LNHNV, CDR2 YYDKDF (reference sequence). The CDR3 DNA sequence: TGTGCCACCAGCAGAGATCCTCAGCAACAAGGGACCCAGTACTTC. Translating gives CATSRDPQQQGTQYF.

The chain carries TRBV4-2 and TRBJ1-1; 12 positions agree with TRBD1. V lost 4 bases, J lost 5 bases, and 8 bases stayed unmatched. There are 16 residues in the CDR3. CDR1 is LGHNA and CDR2 is YNFKEQ in the germline V gene. CDR3 amino acids: CASSRSRDRGPTEAFF. The CDR3 DNA reads as TGTGCCAGCAGCCGGAGCCGGGACAGGGGGCCAACTGAAGCTTTCTTT.

The rearrangement joins TRBV5-1 to TRBJ2-5; D assignment may be TRBD1 or TRBD2 (5 bases each). This CDR3 has 15 residues. Germline V gene lookup returns CDR1 SGHRS and CDR2 YFSETQ. Trimming cost V 6 bases and J 5 bases, with 20 bases left between them. CDR3 bases: TGCGCCAGCACCCCCGGGGCAGGGACGGAGGAGACCCAGTACTTC. As protein: CASTPGAGTEETQYF.

Worth noting for this clone: The sample contains more than one DNA sequence encoding this CDR3. The chain recombines TRBV25-1 with TRBJ2-7; 8 positions match TRBD1. After removal of 4 bases from V and 7 bases from J, the junction contained 9 bases not matched to a gene. The CDR3 is 14 residues long. Germline assignment: CDR1 MGHDK and CDR2 SYGVNS. The DNA of the CDR3 is TGTGCCAGCAGTGTTGGGGACAGGCTGGGGGAGCAGTACTTC. The encoded protein is CASSVGDRLGEQYF.

The chain joins TRBV4-3 to TRBJ1-5, with unresolved D. CDR3 size: 13 residues. V lost 0 bases to trimming and J lost 8 bases, with 8 bases between them. Germline loops: CDR1 LGHNA, CDR2 YSLEER. The CDR3 DNA reads as TGCGCCAGCAGCCAAGATAAGGGCGAGCCCCAGCATTTT. This gives the protein CASSQDKGEPQHF.

This chain joins TRBV4-3 and TRBJ2-7, with a possible D match to TRBD1 (6 bases). This CDR3 has 13 residues. V was cut by 5 bases and J by 4 bases, with 12 bases left in between. Germline loops: CDR1 LGHNA, CDR2 YSLEER. The CDR3 bases are TGCGCCAGCAGCACCAATCAGGGGTACGAGCAGTACTTC. Its translation is CASSTNQGYEQYF.

Details on this clone: A much larger clone is a single base away; this may be a read error. Other DNA sequences of this sample code for an identical CDR3. This chain joins TRBV5-6 and TRBJ1-3, with a tentative D call TRBD1 (6 bases). The CDR3 is made up of 18 amino acids. The ends were cut back, 3 bases at V and 0 bases at J, with 19 bases in the middle. Germline V CDR1 and CDR2: SGHDT, YYEEEE. In DNA, the CDR3 is TGTGCCAGCAGCTCTAACCGCGGAGGACAGTTCTCTGGAAACACCATATATTTT. It is translated as CASSSNRGGQFSGNTIYF.

This clone has only a few counts. Different DNA sequences within this sample yield the same CDR3. V usage is TRBV19 and J usage is TRBJ2-7; unclear D gene. This CDR3 comprises 12 residues. Germline V CDR1 and CDR2: LNHDA, SQIVND (reference sequence). Deletions cut 5 bases from V and 1 base from J, with 6 bases between. Written as DNA, the CDR3 is TGTGCCAGTAGTTCCGATTCCTACGAGCAGTACTTC. The encoded protein is CASSSDSYEQYF.

A remark on this clone: This is likely an artifact of a read error, given a far larger clone one base away. This same CDR3 is encoded by further DNA sequences in the sample. This chain joins TRBV29-1 and TRBJ1-1, with 7 nucleotides matching TRBD1. The junction had 15 bases not matched to a gene; V was cut back by 6 bases and J by 8 bases. CDR1 SQVTM and CDR2 ANQGSEA come from the germline V gene. CDR3 length equals 14 residues. The CDR3 DNA reads TGCAGCGTAGCAAACCGGGACAGCTTCTTAGAAGCTTTCTTT. As protein: CSVANRDSFLEAFF.

The chain joins TRBV2 to TRBJ2-7; D is ambiguous. The length of the CDR3 is 12 residues. Trimming removed 6 bases from V and 3 bases from J, with 9 bases in between. The V gene's germline CDR1 is SNHLY and CDR2 FYNNEI. The CDR3 spells CASSLNHYEQYF. Written as DNA, the CDR3 is TGTGCCAGCAGCCTAAACCACTACGAGCAGTACTTC.

This clone came up a few times. This chain links TRBV15 with TRBJ2-5; 7 bases fit TRBD2. Per germline, CDR1 LNHNV and CDR2 YYDKDF (reference sequence). V was pared by 5 bases and J by 2 bases, with 8 bases of the junction left unmatched. The CDR3 length is 15 residues. CDR3 sequence reads: CATSPLGRKQETQYF. The DNA of the CDR3 is TGTGCCACCAGCCCCCTCGGGAGGAAACAAGAGACCCAGTACTTC.

This rearrangement joins TRBV30 to TRBJ2-1; tentative D call: TRBD2 (5 bases). The CDR3 loop spans 13 amino acids. Trimming stripped 3 bases from V and 6 bases from J, with 12 bases between. Germline V CDR1 and CDR2: GTSNPN, SVGIG (reference sequence). CDR3 bases: TGTGCCTGGAGCGGGATAGGCGGCAATGAGCAGTTCTTC. Translation: CAWSGIGGNEQFF.

The V and J genes are TRBV28 and TRBJ1-4; 8 bases agree with TRBD1. The V gene end was trimmed by 6 bases and the J gene end by 7 bases; junction bases not matched to a gene: 7. This CDR3 region has 14 residues. CDR1 is MDHEN and CDR2 is SYDVKM in the germline V gene. The CDR3: CASRMTGVGEKLFF. DNA for the CDR3: TGTGCCAGCAGAATGACAGGGGTTGGTGAAAAACTGTTTTTT.

The chain joins TRBV28 to TRBJ1-1, with D perhaps TRBD1 (5 bases). Trimming stripped 6 bases from V and 7 bases from J, with 21 bases between. The CDR3 is 15 amino acids. Germline V gives CDR1 MDHEN, CDR2 SYDVKM. As DNA, the CDR3 is TGTGCCAGCAGAAAGACGGGGCTCGAGGGAGTTGAAGCTTTCTTT. Protein sequence: CASRKTGLEGVEAFF.